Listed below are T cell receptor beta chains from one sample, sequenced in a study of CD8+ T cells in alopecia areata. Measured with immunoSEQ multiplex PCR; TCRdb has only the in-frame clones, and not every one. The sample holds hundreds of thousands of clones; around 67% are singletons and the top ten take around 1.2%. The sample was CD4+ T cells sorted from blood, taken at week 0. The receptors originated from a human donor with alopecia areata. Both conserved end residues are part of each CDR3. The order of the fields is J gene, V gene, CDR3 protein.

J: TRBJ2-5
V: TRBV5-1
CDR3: CASSPGTAGETQYF

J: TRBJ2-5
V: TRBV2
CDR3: CASSGGLAGPQETQYF

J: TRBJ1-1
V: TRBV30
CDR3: CASLLDGRGRTEAFF

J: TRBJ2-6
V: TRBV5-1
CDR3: CASSVLAVGSGANVLTF

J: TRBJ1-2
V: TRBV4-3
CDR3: CASSQEKETGGFYGYTF

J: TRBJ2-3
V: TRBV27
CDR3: CASSSQGDTQYF

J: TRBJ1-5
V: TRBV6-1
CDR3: CASKAGNQPQHF

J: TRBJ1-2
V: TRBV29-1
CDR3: CSVVRGGYGYTF

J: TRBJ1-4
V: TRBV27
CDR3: CASSAFRGRREKLFF

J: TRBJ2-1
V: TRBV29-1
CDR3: CSVVRGDPYNEQFF

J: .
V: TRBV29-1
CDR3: CSVGSRDSYEQYF

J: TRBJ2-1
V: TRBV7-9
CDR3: CASSPRIYNEQFF

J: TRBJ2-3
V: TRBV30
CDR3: CAWSSMGRDTQYF

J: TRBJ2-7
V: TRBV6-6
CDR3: CASSAAGEQRGQYF

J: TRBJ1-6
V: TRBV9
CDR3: CASSVRAVNSPLHF

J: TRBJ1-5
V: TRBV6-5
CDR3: CASRRRGAAQPQHF

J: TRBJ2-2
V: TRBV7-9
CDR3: CASSSVVRELFF

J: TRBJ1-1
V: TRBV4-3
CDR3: CASSFRGQGNTEAFF

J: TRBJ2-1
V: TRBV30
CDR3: CAWSRVQANEQFF

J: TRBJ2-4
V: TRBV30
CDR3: CAWSEDMVTAKNIQYF

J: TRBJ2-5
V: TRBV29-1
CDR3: CSMTGTQETQYF

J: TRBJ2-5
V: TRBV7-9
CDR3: CASSLEVGGYETQYF

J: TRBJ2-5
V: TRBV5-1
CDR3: CASSPIDPQETQYF

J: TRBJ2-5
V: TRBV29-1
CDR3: CSVERAGEETQYF

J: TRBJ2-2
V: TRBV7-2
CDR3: CASSFSLNTGELFF

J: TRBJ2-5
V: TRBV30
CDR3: CAWSPGGAETQYF

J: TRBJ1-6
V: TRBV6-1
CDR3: CASSGRGGGSPLHF

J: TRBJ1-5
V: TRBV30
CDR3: CAWSPLQGDQPQHF

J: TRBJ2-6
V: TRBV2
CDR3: CASSEYGAGANVLTF

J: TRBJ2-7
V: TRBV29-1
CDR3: CSVEPRGNEQYF

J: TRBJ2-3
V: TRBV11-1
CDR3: CASSDRGPDTQYF

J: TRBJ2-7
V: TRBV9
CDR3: CASSVAGGIYEQYF

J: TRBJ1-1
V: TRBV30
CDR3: CAWNVRQGLGTEAFF

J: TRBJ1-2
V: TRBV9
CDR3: CASSVDPANYGYTF

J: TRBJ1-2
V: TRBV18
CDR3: CASSPRGRDGYTF

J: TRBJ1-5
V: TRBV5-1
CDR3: CASSLDGFGNQPQHF

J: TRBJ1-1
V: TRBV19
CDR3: CASRSIARRGVSTEAFF

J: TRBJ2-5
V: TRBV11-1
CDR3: CASSFGSQETQYF

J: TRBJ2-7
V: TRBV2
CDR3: CASIGDRLSSYEQYF

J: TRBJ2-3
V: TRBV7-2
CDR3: CASSLAPADTQYF

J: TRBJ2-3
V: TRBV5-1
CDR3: CASSISTDTQYF

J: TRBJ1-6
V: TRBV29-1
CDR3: CSVSSGMNSPLHF

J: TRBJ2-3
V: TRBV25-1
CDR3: CASSAPGVTDTQYF